The rows below give T cell receptor beta chains drawn from one sample of a study of PD-L1 blockade in urothelial cancer. Generated by immunoSEQ multiplex PCR, the TCRdb table keeps only in-frame clones and is missing some. This sample has about 47,000 clones; 75% to 90% occur once, and the top ten carry under 2%. Sequences were derived from PBMCs, sampled around atezolizumab (anti-PD-L1) treatment. The receptor source for this set is a man aged 45-65 years with urothelial cancer. Both conserved end residues are part of each CDR3. D genes are given only for firm matches. Size tells how often a clone was seen (once, few, many) or the class of an expanded clone, and some rows leave it out.

TRBJ2-2 | once | TRBD1 | TRBV5-1 | TGCGCCAGCAGCGCCAGACAGGGGGGTAGCACCGGGGAGCTGTTTTTT | CASSARQGGSTGELFF
TRBJ2-7 | - | TRBD2 | TRBV2 | TGTGCCAGCGGGCGGGAGAGTAATGAGCAGTACTTC | CASGRESNEQYF
TRBJ2-1 | - | - | TRBV27 | TGTGCCAGCAGTTTGTTACAGGGTTCCGGGGAGCAGTTCTTC | CASSLLQGSGEQFF
TRBJ2-1 | - | TRBD2 | TRBV4-2 | TGTGCCAGCAGATTAGCGGGGGGGCACGACAATGAGCAGTTCTTC | CASRLAGGHDNEQFF
TRBJ2-1 | once | TRBD1 | TRBV6-1 | TGTGCCAGCAGTGACGACAGGGGTCCCTACAATGAGCAGTTCTTC | CASSDDRGPYNEQFF
TRBJ1-2 | - | TRBD1 | TRBV4-1 | TGCGCCAGCAGCCAAGATCTGGGCAGGGGGGACTATGGCTACACCTTC | CASSQDLGRGDYGYTF
TRBJ1-2 | - | - | TRBV27 | TGTGCCAGCAGTTTATGGTCAGACACAAAGCGGGGCTACACCTTC | CASSLWSDTKRGYTF
TRBJ2-7 | - | TRBD1 | TRBV9 | TGTGCCAGCAGCATCCAGACAGGGGACTACGAGCAGTACTTC | CASSIQTGDYEQYF
TRBJ2-6 | - | - | TRBV2 | TGTGCCAGCAGTGAAGCGGGGGACTCCGGGGCCAACGTCCTGACTTTC | CASSEAGDSGANVLTF
TRBJ2-2 | - | TRBD2 | TRBV19 | TGTGCCAGTAGGGCCGGGAGCGGGGGCCGCACCGGGGAGCTGTTTTTT | CASRAGSGGRTGELFF
TRBJ1-2 | few | - | TRBV6-5 | TGTGCCAGCAGCCAAAACCACAGGGCCTATGGCTACACCTTC | CASSQNHRAYGYTF
TRBJ1-6 | few | - | TRBV7-2 | TGTGCCAGCAGCTTAGACCCGGGGTGGAATTCACCCCTCCACTTT | CASSLDPGWNSPLHF
TRBJ2-2 | - | TRBD1 | TRBV7-9 | TGTGCCAGCAGCTCCAGGGGGACCGGGGAGCTGTTTTTT | CASSSRGTGELFF
TRBJ1-5 | - | TRBD1 | TRBV28 | TGTGCCAGCAGTTCGGGACAGGGTAGGAGTCAGCCCCAGCATTTT | CASSSGQGRSQPQHF
TRBJ1-2 | - | - | TRBV7-2 | TGTGCCAGCAGCTCCTACCAGGCTGGCTACACCTTC | CASSSYQAGYTF
TRBJ1-2 | - | TRBD1 | TRBV4-2 | TGTGCCAGCAGCCAAGAAAAGACAGGGCAGGGAGGCTACACCTTC | CASSQEKTGQGGYTF
TRBJ2-7 | - | TRBD2 | TRBV28 | TGTGCCAGCAGGGGGACTAGCGGGAGCAGCGAGCAGTACTTC | CASRGTSGSSEQYF
TRBJ1-2 | - | - | TRBV5-8 | TGTGCCAGCAGCTTTACAGGCCTTAACTATGGCTACACCTTC | CASSFTGLNYGYTF
TRBJ2-1 | - | TRBD1 | TRBV27 | TGTGCCAGCAGTTCCTACAGACGGGACAGGGGTAACAATGAGCAGTTCTTC | CASSSYRRDRGNNEQFF
TRBJ1-5 | - | TRBD1 | TRBV10-3 | TGTGCCATCAGTGAGTCTCGACAGGGGGCGAGCAATCAGCCCCAGCATTTT | CAISESRQGASNQPQHF
TRBJ1-1 | - | - | TRBV9 | TGTGCCAGCAGCGCTGGGGACATTGACTGGAACACTGAAGCTTTCTTT | CASSAGDIDWNTEAFF
TRBJ1-2 | - | - | TRBV5-5 | TGTGCCAGCAGCTTAGTTGTCCAGGGGCATCATGGCTACACCTTC | CASSLVVQGHHGYTF
TRBJ1-1 | - | - | TRBV2 | TGTGCCAGCAGACAGGGCGGTAACACTGAAGCTTTCTTT | CASRQGGNTEAFF
TRBJ2-5 | - | - | TRBV30 | TGTGCCTGGAGTCAACAAGGAGGGACCCAGTACTTC | CAWSQQGGTQYF
TRBJ1-1 | - | TRBD1 | TRBV11-2 | TGTGCCAGCAGCTTACATCCTGAAGACAGGGGGCTAGAAGCTGAAGCTTTCTTT | CASSLHPEDRGLEAEAFF
TRBJ1-2 | - | TRBD1 | TRBV6-6 | TGTGCCAGCAGTCTCCGGGACAGTGTTACCTATGGCTACACCTTC | CASSLRDSVTYGYTF
TRBJ2-5 | - | - | TRBV19 | TGTGCCAGTAGTGCCGATATTACGGGGACCCAGTACTTC | CASSADITGTQYF
TRBJ2-7 | - | TRBD1 | TRBV30 | TGTGCCTGGAGTACGGGCAGGGGGCAGAACGAGCAGTACTTC | CAWSTGRGQNEQYF
TRBJ2-5 | - | - | TRBV5-1 | TGCGCCAGCAGCTTGACGGTGGGGGGAGAAGAGACCCAGTACTTC | CASSLTVGGEETQYF
TRBJ1-1 | - | - | TRBV25-1 | TGTGCCAGCCTGGCACAGGGCTTCACTGAAGCTTTCTTT | CASLAQGFTEAFF
TRBJ2-1 | - | TRBD2 | TRBV9 | TGTGCCAGCAGCGCCGGGACTAGCGGGATCAATGAGCAGTTCTTC | CASSAGTSGINEQFF
TRBJ1-1 | - | - | TRBV11-3 | TGTGCCAGCAGCTTCGGGGGAGTGGACACTGAAGCTTTCTTT | CASSFGGVDTEAFF
TRBJ2-1 | once | TRBD2 | TRBV4-1 | TGCGCCAGCAGCCAAGATGAGGAGACTAGCGGATACAATGAGCAGTTCTTC | CASSQDEETSGYNEQFF
TRBJ2-3 | - | TRBD2 | TRBV5-1 | TGCGCCAGCGGGGAGGGCGGGAGGGCCATGGATACGCAGTATTTT | CASGEGGRAMDTQYF
TRBJ2-1 | few | TRBD1 | TRBV7-9 | TGTGCCAGCAGCTTGACAGGGGGCTATGAGCAGTTCTTC | CASSLTGGYEQFF
TRBJ2-1 | - | TRBD2 | TRBV19 | TGTGCCAGTAGTATCCAGACTAGCGGGATGAAGAATGAGCAGTTCTTC | CASSIQTSGMKNEQFF
TRBJ1-2 | few | - | TRBV18 | TGTGCCAGCTCACCACCCAGAGTTTGGCCACAGGGCTACACCTTC | CASSPPRVWPQGYTF